Below are 22 T cell receptor beta chains sequenced from a single sample in a study of T cell responses to AZD1222 COVID-19 vaccine. Libraries were prepared by immunoSEQ multiplex PCR; TCRdb keeps only in-frame clonotypes and omits some of them. The data hold around 120,000 clones, with around 86% observed a single time. Specimen: peripheral blood, collected on day 0 of AZD1222 vaccination. All receptors come from an adult in good health.

This CDR3 is CASSRRAAGRGEQYF. CDR3 sequence (DNA): TGTGCCAGCAGCCGCCGGGCGGCTGGTCGGGGCGAGCAGTACTTC. The chain carries TRBV6-5 and TRBJ2-7; TRBD2 might be the D (5 bases). The CDR3 is 15 residues long. Germline values: CDR1 MNHEY, CDR2 SVGAGI. V gave up 6 bases and J gave up 6 bases, with 21 bases separating them.

This chain links TRBV9 with TRBJ2-1; the D gene could be TRBD1 or TRBD2 (6 bases each). The CDR3 contains 16 residues. The V end lost 0 bases, the J end lost 1 base, and 11 bases lay between the germline ends. Germline V lookup: CDR1 SGDLS, CDR2 YYNGEE. This CDR3 reads CASSVGGGQSYNEQFF. Here the CDR3 DNA reads TGTGCCAGCAGCGTAGGTGGGGGGCAGTCCTACAATGAGCAGTTCTTC.

V and J are TRBV7-9 and TRBJ2-5, with D tentatively TRBD1 (5 bases). The CDR3 sequence is 15 residues long. V lost 2 bases to trimming and J lost 5 bases, with 15 bases between them. Germline V lookup: CDR1 SEHNR, CDR2 FQNEAQ (reference sequence). CDR3 protein: CASSLLIGAGETQYF. The CDR3 nucleotides read TGTGCCAGCAGCTTACTCATTGGGGCTGGTGAGACCCAGTACTTC.

This clone was recorded once. V usage is TRBV7-9 and J usage is TRBJ1-1; maybe TRBD1 (6 bases). Germline V CDR1 and CDR2: SEHNR, FQNEAQ (reference sequence). Trimming took 1 base from V and 0 from J, leaving 9 bases between them. CDR3 size: 15 residues. CDR3 sequence (DNA): TGTGCCAGCAGCTTAGAGGGGGGTCTGAACACTGAAGCTTTCTTT. Protein product: CASSLEGGLNTEAFF.

The rearrangement uses TRBV9 and TRBJ2-1; 11 bases align to TRBD2. V was clipped by 3 bases and J by 4 bases; unmatched bases: 6. CDR3 length: 16 residues. Germline V gene lookup returns CDR1 SGDLS and CDR2 YYNGEE. Here the CDR3 reads CASSAPSGGFYNEQFF. The DNA of the CDR3 is TGTGCCAGCAGCGCCCCTAGCGGGGGGTTTTACAATGAGCAGTTCTTC.

This chain connects TRBV7-6 to TRBJ1-2; D call uncertain. The ends were cut back, 1 base at V and 1 base at J, with 22 bases in the middle. Germline lookup yields CDR1 SGHVS and CDR2 FNYEAQ. This CDR3 has 19 residues. The CDR3 spells CASSLVSPFNQVDNYGYTF. The CDR3 DNA reads TGTGCCAGCAGCTTAGTATCCCCTTTTAATCAGGTCGATAACTATGGCTACACCTTC.

The rearrangement joins TRBV9 to TRBJ2-7; TRBD1 might be the D (6 bases). The length of the CDR3 is 14 residues. Trimming removed 2 bases from V and 5 bases from J, with 14 bases in between. Germline CDR1 SGDLS, CDR2 YYNGEE. CDR3: CASSVGYRENEQYF. The CDR3 region has the DNA TGTGCCAGCAGCGTGGGCTACAGGGAAAACGAGCAGTACTTC.

The CDR3 bases are TGTGCCACCAGCAGCCAGGCCTCTAATTCACCCCTCCACTTT. Protein: CATSSQASNSPLHF. The V gene is TRBV15, the J gene TRBJ1-6; no reliable D call. V lost 3 bases to trimming and J lost 6 bases, with 9 bases between them. Germline V gives CDR1 LNHNV, CDR2 YYDKDF (reference sequence). CDR3 length: 14 amino acids.

Only a few counts were recorded for this clone. CDR3 coding DNA: TGTGCCAGCAGCTTAGGTACCCTAGCGGATTACGAAGAGACCCAGTACTTC. Protein product: CASSLGTLADYEETQYF. J is TRBJ2-5 and V is TRBV11-2; 7 nucleotides line up with TRBD2. J lost 3 bases, V lost 1 base, and 11 bases had no gene match. This CDR3 is built from 17 residues. The V gene's germline CDR1 is SGHAT and CDR2 FQNNGV.

CDR3: CASSILSDRGVDEQFF. Here the CDR3 DNA reads TGTGCCAGTAGTATACTATCGGACAGGGGTGTAGATGAGCAGTTCTTC. J is TRBJ2-1 and V is TRBV19, with 9 positions matching TRBD1. V lost 2 bases to trimming and J lost 8 bases; unmatched junction nucleotides: 10. CDR3 length equals 16 residues. The germline gives CDR1 LNHDA, CDR2 SQIVND (reference sequence).

The J gene is TRBJ1-5, the V gene TRBV2, with D uncertain. Germline assignment: CDR1 SNHLY and CDR2 FYNNEI. The V and J ends lost 4 bases and 11 bases respectively, with 12 bases between them. The CDR3 runs 12 residues. The DNA of the CDR3 is TGTGCCAGCAGTGGGGTCCCCGGGGCCCAGCATTTT. It encodes CASSGVPGAQHF.

Notes on this clone: This sample also contains other DNA sequences that code for the same CDR3. The genes are TRBV6-5 and TRBJ2-7; 7 bases match TRBD1. CDR1 is MNHEY, CDR2 SVGAGI, per germline. V gave up 2 bases and J gave up 4 bases; unmatched junction bases: 5. This CDR3 contains 14 residues. The CDR3 loop reads CASSYDREPYEQYF. CDR3 DNA: TGTGCCAGCAGTTACGACAGGGAGCCTTACGAGCAGTACTTC.

In its sample, this clone was seen once. The chain joins TRBV10-3 to TRBJ2-7; TRBD1 agrees at 7 bases. Germline V gene sequence: CDR1 ENHRY, CDR2 SYGVKD. The CDR3 loop spans 15 amino acids. V shed 2 bases, J shed 3 bases, and the junction held 7 bases outside the gene matches. The CDR3 DNA reads TGTGCCATCAGTGAGGCACAGGGGATAGGCTACGAGCAGTACTTC. Translated, it gives CAISEAQGIGYEQYF.

The J gene is TRBJ1-2, the V gene TRBV6-2 or TRBV6-3, with D unresolved. The germline V gene encodes CDR1 MNHEY and CDR2 SVGEGT. The CDR3 has 16 amino acids. V lost 4 bases, J lost 4 bases, and 19 bases lay in between. The chain's CDR3 is CASSSQRRKGPYGYTF. The DNA for the CDR3 is TGTGCCAGCAGTTCCCAAAGAAGAAAAGGGCCCTATGGCTACACCTTC.

The V call is TRBV2, the J call TRBJ1-2, with a tentative D call TRBD1 (6 bases). Trimming cost V 4 bases and J 4 bases, with 19 bases left between them. Per germline, CDR1 SNHLY and CDR2 FYNNEI. This CDR3 has 16 amino acids. CDR3 region: CASSVLAAGTIYGYTF. CDR3 in DNA: TGTGCCAGCAGTGTCCTTGCGGCCGGGACAATCTATGGCTACACCTTC.

A remark on this clone: Other DNA sequences in this specimen translate into the identical CDR3. The genes are TRBV12-3 or TRBV12-4 and TRBJ1-3; D gene unclear. The CDR3 has 12 amino acids. The V end lost 5 bases, the J end lost 7 bases, and 9 bases lay between the germline ends. CDR3 DNA sequence: TGTGCCAGCAGTATAGGAAGGAACACCATATATTTT. Encoded protein: CASSIGRNTIYF.

The V call is TRBV6-5, the J call TRBJ2-2; 15 nucleotides agree with TRBD2. J was trimmed by 7 bases and V by 4 bases; bases with no gene match: 4. CDR3 length: 16 amino acids. Germline loops: CDR1 MNHEY, CDR2 SVGAGI. The CDR3 protein is CASSWTSGGAIGELFF. The DNA for the CDR3 is TGTGCCAGCAGTTGGACTAGCGGGGGGGCGATCGGGGAGCTGTTTTTT.

This clone was seen only a few times. The chain is built from TRBV6-1 and TRBJ1-1; no clear D gene. Germline CDR1 reads MNHNS; CDR2 reads SASEGT. This CDR3 is 16 amino acids long. The V end was cut by 2 bases, the J end by 4 bases, with 17 bases between. CDR3 amino acids: CASSERSWQMGTEAFF. The CDR3 DNA follows: TGTGCCAGCAGTGAAAGGTCATGGCAGATGGGCACTGAAGCTTTCTTT.

V is TRBV7-9 and J is TRBJ1-6, with a tentative D call TRBD1 (6 bases). V lost 6 bases and J 9 bases, leaving 12 bases between the germline ends. In germline, CDR1 is SEHNR, CDR2 FQNEAQ (reference sequence). The CDR3 is 13 amino acids. The CDR3 region is CASRQGVGSPLHF. CDR3 sequence (DNA): TGTGCCAGCAGACAGGGAGTGGGTTCACCCCTCCACTTT.

The V gene is TRBV9, the J gene TRBJ1-1, with no clear D. Germline values: CDR1 SGDLS, CDR2 YYNGEE. The CDR3 has 16 amino acids. V lost 0 bases and J 0 bases, leaving 12 bases between the germline ends. The CDR3 spells CASSVEGARMNTEAFF. Written as DNA, the CDR3 is TGTGCCAGCAGCGTAGAGGGAGCTAGGATGAACACTGAAGCTTTCTTT.

The gene calls are TRBV7-9 and TRBJ2-7; D tentatively reads TRBD1 or TRBD2 (6 bases each). The V and J ends lost 1 base and 2 bases respectively, with 9 bases between them. This CDR3 is 14 amino acids long. Per germline, CDR1 SEHNR and CDR2 FQNEAQ (reference sequence). In DNA form, the CDR3 reads TGTGCCAGCAGCTTAGAAGGGGGGACCTACGAGCAGTACTTC. It codes for CASSLEGGTYEQYF.

This clone came up once. The V call is TRBV29-1, the J call TRBJ2-7; perhaps TRBD2 as D (6 bases). The ends were cut back, 7 bases at V and 3 bases at J, with 19 bases in the middle. Germline CDR1 reads SQVTM; CDR2 reads ANQGSEA. The CDR3 runs to 14 residues. The CDR3 bases are TGCAGCGCCTACCGAGGAGGGACTTACTACGAGCAGTACTTC. Its protein product is CSAYRGGTYYEQYF.